This TCR beta chain was sequenced for a study of cytomegalovirus exposure and HLA in healthy donors. Regarding the study as a whole: The number of N-insertions in an Asian-associated ancestry cluster was reportedly below the approximately 680-donor mean in a later analysis.

About this clone itself: Its matching antigen is unknown.

The study ran its PCR with 60 Vbeta and 13 Jbeta primers. TCRdb's copy holds only in-frame clones and misses some; the assay was immunoSEQ multiplex PCR. Among some 140,000 clones, around 80% were seen once, and the ten largest hold 4.5% to 5%. Germline CDR1 and CDR2: SGHAT and FQNNGV. The CDR3 loop spans 15 amino acids. After removal of 5 bases from V and 7 bases from J, the junction contained 14 bases not matched to a gene. Healthy bone marrow donors made up the donors. No record was made of this donor's CMV serostatus. This clonotype originated in a man aged 30-40 years in good health. J is TRBJ2-7 and V is TRBV11-2; the match to TRBD1 covers 7 bases. The material sequenced was PBMCs. In DNA form, the CDR3 reads TGTGCCAGCAGCCCTGAGGACAGGCTAAGGACAGAGCAGTACTTC. Its translation: CASSPEDRLRTEQYF.